These 20 T cell receptor beta chains originate from one sample sequenced in a study of blood T cell repertoires in COVID-19. Sequenced by immunoSEQ multiplex PCR; TCRdb stores in-frame clones only, minus some. Of tens of thousands of clones in the sample, more than 75% were seen once. The sequencing input was peripheral blood. Source of these receptors: a woman of 80 years or more with active or convalescent COVID-19.

This clone was counted between two and nine times. The chain joins TRBV5-6 to TRBJ2-5; possibly TRBD2 for D (6 bases). Germline values: CDR1 SGHDT, CDR2 YYEEEE. This CDR3 region has 14 residues. Trimming removed 0 bases from V and 2 bases from J, with 8 bases in between. The CDR3 protein is CASSLGGRQETQYF. CDR3 sequence (DNA): TGTGCCAGCAGCTTGGGAGGGAGGCAAGAGACCCAGTACTTC.

The chain couples TRBV12-3 or TRBV12-4 to TRBJ2-7; a possible D gene is TRBD2 (5 bases). The length of the CDR3 is 13 residues. V lost 6 bases, J lost 3 bases, and 12 bases lay in between. CDR3 sequence: CASSYHGIYEQYF. The CDR3 bases are TGTGCCAGCAGCTATCACGGGATCTACGAGCAGTACTTC.

J is TRBJ2-1 and V is TRBV29-1; the match to TRBD1 covers 8 bases. Germline trimming cut 7 bases from V and 3 bases from J; bases unmatched to any gene: 2. Germline V gene sequence: CDR1 SQVTM, CDR2 ANQGSEA. The CDR3 has 12 residues. CDR3 sequence reads: CSGTGNYNEQFF. The CDR3 DNA sequence: TGCAGCGGGACAGGGAACTACAATGAGCAGTTCTTC.

This clone was observed a single time. This chain connects TRBV5-1 to TRBJ2-1, with D possibly TRBD2 on 5 matching bases. CDR3 length: 13 amino acids. The germline V gene has CDR1 SGHRS and CDR2 YFSETQ. V was cut by 4 bases and J by 7 bases, with 12 bases left in between. The CDR3 loop reads CASSPGRTNEQFF. CDR3 DNA: TGCGCCAGCAGCCCAGGACGGACTAATGAGCAGTTCTTC.

This sequence joins TRBV6-5 and TRBJ1-4; 8 positions match TRBD1. Germline CDR1 is MNHEY and CDR2 is SVGAGI. Trimming cost V 2 bases and J 8 bases; bases outside gene matches: 1. This CDR3 is built from 13 residues. In nucleotides, the CDR3 is TGTGCCAGCAGTTACGGGACAGGAGAAAAACTGTTTTTT. It codes for CASSYGTGEKLFF.

The V and J genes are TRBV4-3 and TRBJ2-1, with unresolved D. The CDR3 has 15 residues. Germline-derived CDR1 and CDR2 are LGHNA and YSLEER. With 0 bases removed from V and 0 bases from J, the gap between germline ends came to 6 bases. CDR3 sequence (DNA): TGCGCCAGCAGCCAAGATGTTAGCTCCTACAATGAGCAGTTCTTC. Translating gives CASSQDVSSYNEQFF.

J is TRBJ2-1 and V is TRBV11-3; D might be TRBD2 (6 bases). This CDR3 has 15 residues. Per the germline V gene, CDR1 is SGHNT and CDR2 is YENEEA. Trimming took 6 bases from V and 7 from J, leaving 19 bases between them. The CDR3 bases are TGTGCCAGCAGTTCCCATCTACAACGGGGGAATGAGCAGTTCTTC. Translation gives CASSSHLQRGNEQFF.

The chain couples TRBV10-3 to TRBJ2-3; maybe TRBD2 (6 bases). Germline CDR1 and CDR2: ENHRY and SYGVKD. The CDR3 spans 12 residues. Trimming took off 6 bases at V and 3 bases at J, with 7 bases between the two ends. The CDR3 region is CAISGTTDTQYF. CDR3 DNA: TGTGCCATCAGCGGGACTACAGATACGCAGTATTTT.

The chain combines TRBV7-9 with TRBJ1-1; D unresolved. The germline CDR1 and CDR2 sequences are SEHNR and FQNEAQ (reference sequence). Trimming removed 1 base from V and 7 bases from J, with 10 bases in between. The CDR3 is made up of 13 amino acids. The CDR3 sequence: CASSLGLSFEAFF. CDR3 sequence (DNA): TGTGCCAGCAGCTTAGGTCTCTCCTTTGAAGCTTTCTTT.

The J gene is TRBJ2-1, the V gene TRBV19; no clear D gene. Trimming stripped 4 bases from V and 0 bases from J, with 10 bases between. The CDR3 totals 15 residues. CDR1 is LNHDA, CDR2 SQIVND, per germline (reference sequence). CDR3 in amino acids: CASSSLESSYNEQFF. For the CDR3, the DNA is TGTGCCAGTAGTAGCCTTGAGAGCTCCTACAATGAGCAGTTCTTC.

This clone turned up a few times. This chain connects TRBV7-8 to TRBJ1-2; unclear D gene. Germline CDR1 SGHVS, CDR2 FQNEAQ. CDR3 length equals 16 residues. Trimming stripped 1 base from V and 4 bases from J, with 16 bases between. The chain's CDR3 is CASSLDAANLGYGYTF. In DNA, the CDR3 is TGTGCCAGCAGCTTAGACGCGGCTAATCTCGGCTATGGCTACACCTTC. The full variable domain, completed using reference TRBV7-8 and TRBJ1-2, is GAGVSQSPRYKVAKRGQDVALRCDPISGHVSLFWYQQALGQGPEFLTYFQNEAQLDKSGLPSDRFFAERPEGSVSTLKIQRTQQEDSAVYLCASSLDAANLGYGYTFGSGTRLTVV.

This clone has only a few counts. The chain is built from TRBV30 and TRBJ1-1, with D unresolved. V was clipped by 1 base and J by 4 bases, with 10 bases between them. CDR3 length: 13 residues. Germline V CDR1 and CDR2: GTSNPN, SVGIG (reference sequence). The CDR3 sequence: CAWSGRGGTEAFF. DNA of the CDR3: TGTGCCTGGAGTGGCCGCGGCGGCACTGAAGCTTTCTTT.

This rearrangement joins TRBV7-9 to TRBJ1-1; the D is unclear. The CDR3 runs to 12 residues. Deletions cut 1 base from V and 10 bases from J, with 10 bases between. Germline loops: CDR1 SEHNR, CDR2 FQNEAQ (reference sequence). CDR3 residues: CASSLEDRLAFF. The CDR3 DNA sequence: TGTGCCAGCAGCTTAGAAGATCGACTAGCTTTCTTT.

In its sample, this clone was seen a few times. This chain links TRBV5-1 with TRBJ1-3; 7 bases are shared with TRBD1. The CDR3 has 14 residues. CDR1 is SGHRS, CDR2 YFSETQ, per germline. J lost 1 base, V lost 5 bases, and 3 bases had no gene match. For the CDR3, the DNA is TGCGCCAGCAGACTGACAGGGTCTGGAAACACCATATATTTT. Translated, it gives CASRLTGSGNTIYF.

V gene TRBV3-1 (or the pseudogene TRBV3-2) combines with J gene TRBJ2-2; 9 bases are a match to TRBD1. Unmatched junction bases numbered 10, after V lost 4 bases and J lost 7 bases. The length of the CDR3 is 16 residues. Germline V gives CDR1 LGHDT, CDR2 YNNKEL (reference sequence). In nucleotides, the CDR3 is TGTGCCAGCAGCCCACGGGACAGGGACGACAACGGGGAGCTGTTTTTT. It specifies CASSPRDRDDNGELFF.

This clone has just a few counts. The chain has TRBV13 and TRBJ1-1, with a possible D match to TRBD1 (6 bases). Trimming took off 6 bases at V and 3 bases at J, with 11 bases between the two ends. Looked up from germline, CDR1 is PRHDT and CDR2 is FYEKMQ (reference sequence). The CDR3 spans 13 residues. The CDR3 DNA is TGTGCCAGCAGTTTCAGGACAGACACTGAAGCTTTCTTT. Encoded protein: CASSFRTDTEAFF.

The chain is built from TRBV11-2 and TRBJ2-3, with TRBD1 identical over 7 bases. The CDR3 runs to 16 residues. The germline gives CDR1 SGHAT, CDR2 FQNNGV. After removal of 0 bases from V and 4 bases from J, the junction contained 7 bases not matched to a gene. The CDR3 reads CASSLEGGVVADTQYF. The CDR3 DNA reads TGTGCCAGCAGCTTAGAAGGGGGCGTCGTGGCAGATACGCAGTATTTT.

V and J are TRBV12-3 or TRBV12-4 and TRBJ2-7; 7 nucleotides line up with TRBD1. The J segment lost 8 bases and the V segment lost 6 bases, leaving 10 bases of the junction unmatched. The CDR3 has 13 residues. This CDR3 is CASSRTGSTKQYF. The CDR3 DNA follows: TGTGCCAGCAGCCGGACAGGATCTACGAAGCAGTACTTC.

This clone was observed a few times. V gene TRBV18 combines with J gene TRBJ1-2, with TRBD1 matching 8 bases. The CDR3 is made up of 17 amino acids. Looked up from germline, CDR1 is KGHSH and CDR2 is LQKENI. J was trimmed by 0 bases and V by 4 bases; bases with no gene match: 10. The CDR3 reads CASSLLVTGATNYGYTF. In DNA, the CDR3 is TGTGCCAGCTCACTACTTGTGACAGGGGCTACTAACTATGGCTACACCTTC.

This chain connects TRBV4-3 to TRBJ2-7; D unclear. V dropped 0 bases and J dropped 7 bases, with 10 bases sitting between them. Germline CDR1 is LGHNA and CDR2 is YSLEER. The CDR3 is made up of 13 amino acids. The CDR3 DNA sequence: TGCGCCAGCAGCCAAGAGTTTAACCTAGAGCAGTACTTC. Its translation is CASSQEFNLEQYF.